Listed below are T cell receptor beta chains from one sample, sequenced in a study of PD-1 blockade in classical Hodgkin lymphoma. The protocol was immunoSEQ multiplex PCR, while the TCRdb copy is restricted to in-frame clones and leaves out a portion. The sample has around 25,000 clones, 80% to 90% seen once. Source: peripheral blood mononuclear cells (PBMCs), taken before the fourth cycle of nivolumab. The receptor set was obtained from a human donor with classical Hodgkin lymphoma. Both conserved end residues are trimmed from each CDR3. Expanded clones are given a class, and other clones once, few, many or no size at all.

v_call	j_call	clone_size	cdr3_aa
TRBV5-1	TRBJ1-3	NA	ASSLDPQTGGNTIY
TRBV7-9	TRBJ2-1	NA	ASSTDGGQAPYNEQF
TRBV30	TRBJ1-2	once	ACDRWTRGYT
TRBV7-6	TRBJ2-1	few	ASSVNLAGVRNEQF
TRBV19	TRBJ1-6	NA	ASHSSSYNSPLH
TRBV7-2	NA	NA	ASSLDRAYEQY
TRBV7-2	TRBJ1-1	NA	ASSLMTNTEAF
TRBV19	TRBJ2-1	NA	ASSITTARGNNEQF
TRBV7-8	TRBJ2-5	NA	ASSFPTRKVAQY
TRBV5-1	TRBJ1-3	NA	ASGGGSGNTIY
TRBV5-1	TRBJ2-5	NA	ASSPAPGGETQY
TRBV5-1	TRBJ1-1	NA	ASSLKQLNTEAF
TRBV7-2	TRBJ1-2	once	ASSFLAGSRYGYT
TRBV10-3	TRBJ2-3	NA	AISEPASGSSTDTQY
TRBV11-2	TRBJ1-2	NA	ASSLGAHRNYGYT
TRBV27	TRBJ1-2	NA	ASSLSGQGTGYT
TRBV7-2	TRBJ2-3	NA	ASSVGTGGGTDTQY
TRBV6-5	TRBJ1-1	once	ASSSSDRGGNTEAF
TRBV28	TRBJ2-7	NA	ASSFGYEQY
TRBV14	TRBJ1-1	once	ASSQDQNTEAF
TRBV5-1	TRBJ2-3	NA	ASSKTSGRLDTQY
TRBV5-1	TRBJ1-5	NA	ASSSNPSGGPQH
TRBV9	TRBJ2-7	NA	ASSVESSYGGEQY
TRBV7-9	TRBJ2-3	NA	ASSKLAYFDTDTQY
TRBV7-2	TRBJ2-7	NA	ASNLGPGDEQY
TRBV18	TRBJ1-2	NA	ASSPTGNDGYT
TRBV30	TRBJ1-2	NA	AWTPDRVKRYT
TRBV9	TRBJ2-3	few	ASSVVGTSGRSTDTQY
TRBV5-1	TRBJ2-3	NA	ASSPGGSDTQY
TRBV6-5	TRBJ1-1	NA	ASSFFRGRMGTEAF
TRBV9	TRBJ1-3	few	ASSVGGADTIY
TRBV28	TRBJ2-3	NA	ASSFGDRDTQY
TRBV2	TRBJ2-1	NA	ASSERGGPYNEQF
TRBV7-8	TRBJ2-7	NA	ASSLGTAIFYEQY
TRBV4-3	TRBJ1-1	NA	ASSPEEADTEAF
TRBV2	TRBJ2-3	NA	ASNQLAGGTDTQY
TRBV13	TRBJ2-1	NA	ASSLVAGEGGHEQF
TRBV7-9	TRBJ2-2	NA	ASSPRQGAAGELF
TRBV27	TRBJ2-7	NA	ASSLGPGGSYEQY
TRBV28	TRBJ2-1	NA	ASTGTSGKIVRNEQF
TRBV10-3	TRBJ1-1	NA	AISEKQSHTEAF
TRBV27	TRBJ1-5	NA	ASKAGINQPQH
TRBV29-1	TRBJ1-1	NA	SVEAQRQGLI
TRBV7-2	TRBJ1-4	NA	ASSREGGRSEKLF
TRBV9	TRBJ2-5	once	ASSVAGTPETQY
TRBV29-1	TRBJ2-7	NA	SVEDSRQGYEQY
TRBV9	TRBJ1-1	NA	ASSLAGELNTEAF
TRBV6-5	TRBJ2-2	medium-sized	ASSYGRGGELF
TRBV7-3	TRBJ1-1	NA	ASSSDRGSTEAF
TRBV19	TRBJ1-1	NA	AGSSGTNTEAF
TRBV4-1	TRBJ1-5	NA	ASSTQGVSNQPQH
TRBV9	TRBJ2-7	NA	ASSVSTDPTYEQY
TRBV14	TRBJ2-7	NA	ASSQVGVAGQQY